The 24 T cell receptor beta chains listed next were all sequenced from one sample in a study of regulatory and conventional T cells in RAG deficiency. Conventional CD4+ T cells were sorted from blood as CD25-low CD127-high cells. Measured with immunoSEQ multiplex PCR; TCRdb has only the in-frame clones, and not every one. The table records 20,000 to 25,000 clones, around 95% of them present only once. A further study also used this sample, focusing on regulatory T cells. Per that paper: The primer mix had 52 TRBV and 13 TRBJ primers.

Sequencing used CD25- CD4+ T cells sorted from blood. The source of these receptors is a human donor in good health.

This sequence joins TRBV19 and TRBJ2-1, with 9 bases lining up with TRBD2. The V gene's germline CDR1 is LNHDA and CDR2 SQIVND (reference sequence). The CDR3 contains 15 residues. Trimming took 4 bases from V and 7 from J; bases not matched to a gene: 8. The CDR3 bases are TGTGCCAGTAGTAGCGCGGGGGGGCGTTGGAATGAGCAGTTCTTC. Its translation: CASSSAGGRWNEQFF.

The chain employs TRBV2 and TRBJ2-1; 12 nucleotides line up with TRBD2. The CDR3 totals 15 residues. V lost 5 bases to trimming and J lost 8 bases; unmatched junction nucleotides: 7. Germline V gene lookup returns CDR1 SNHLY and CDR2 FYNNEI. In nucleotides, the CDR3 is TGTGCCAGCAGTAAGCTAGCGGGGGGGCGGGATGAGCAGTTCTTC. Translating it yields CASSKLAGGRDEQFF. The full variable domain, completed using reference TRBV2 and TRBJ2-1, is EPEVTQTPSHQVTQMGQEVILRCVPISNHLYFYWYRQILGQKVEFLVSFYNNEISEKSEIFDDQFSVERPDGSNFTLKIRSTKLEDSAMYFCASSKLAGGRDEQFFGPGTRLTVL.

The genes are TRBV15 and TRBJ1-2; the D is unclear. Germline V gives CDR1 LNHNV, CDR2 YYDKDF (reference sequence). This CDR3 region has 13 residues. V dropped 1 base and J dropped 8 bases, with 11 bases sitting between them. CDR3 sequence: CATSRVETTGYTF. The DNA of the CDR3 is TGTGCCACCAGCAGAGTGGAGACGACCGGCTACACCTTC.

The chain has TRBV10-3 and TRBJ2-3; 10 bases agree with TRBD2. The germline CDR1 and CDR2 sequences are ENHRY and SYGVKD. Trimming removed 4 bases from V and 2 bases from J; junction bases left unmatched: 6. This CDR3 has 16 amino acids. The CDR3 nucleotides read TGTGCCATCAGTGGCACTAGCGGGGAGACCACAGATACGCAGTATTTT. As protein: CAISGTSGETTDTQYF.

The chain uses TRBV19 and TRBJ2-7; D unclear. CDR3 size: 14 residues. CDR1 and CDR2 from the germline V gene are LNHDA and SQIVND (reference sequence). V was pared by 3 bases and J by 2 bases, with 11 bases between. This CDR3 is CASSILRGPYEQYF. The CDR3 DNA follows: TGTGCCAGTAGTATCCTGCGAGGTCCCTACGAGCAGTACTTC.

The chain uses TRBV5-6 and TRBJ2-3; D gene unclear. Germline CDR1 SGHDT, CDR2 YYEEEE. The CDR3 is 15 amino acids. The V end lost 4 bases, the J end lost 1 base, and 13 bases lay between the germline ends. In DNA form, the CDR3 reads TGTGCCAGCAGCCTGGTTTCGGGTGGCACAGATACGCAGTATTTT. Its protein product is CASSLVSGGTDTQYF.

The chain combines TRBV9 with TRBJ1-4; tentative D call: TRBD1 (6 bases). The germline gives CDR1 SGDLS, CDR2 YYNGEE. This CDR3 is 14 amino acids long. The ends were cut back, 3 bases at V and 8 bases at J, with 14 bases in the middle. This CDR3 reads CASSAQGREEKLFF. Here the CDR3 DNA reads TGTGCCAGCAGCGCACAGGGCCGGGAAGAAAAACTGTTTTTT.

The rearrangement links TRBV2 to TRBJ1-1, with D uncertain. Trimming removed 4 bases at V and 5 bases at J, with 11 bases between. The germline V gene has CDR1 SNHLY and CDR2 FYNNEI. CDR3 length equals 13 residues. The CDR3 reads CASSVAGNTEAFF. The CDR3 bases are TGTGCCAGCAGTGTGGCCGGGAATACTGAAGCTTTCTTT.

The rearrangement uses TRBV27 and TRBJ1-1; D might be TRBD1 (6 bases). Germline loops: CDR1 MNHEY, CDR2 SMNVEV (reference sequence). CDR3 length: 16 residues. V dropped 2 bases and J dropped 1 base, with 14 bases sitting between them. CDR3 nucleotide sequence: TGTGCCAGCAGTTTAAGGGTCAGGGGCGGGAACACTGAAGCTTTCTTT. Protein product: CASSLRVRGGNTEAFF.

The chain has TRBV30 and TRBJ2-5, with 15 bases identical to TRBD2. CDR1 is GTSNPN and CDR2 is SVGIG in the germline V gene (reference sequence). The V and J ends lost 0 bases and 6 bases, in that order; junction bases with no gene match: 5. The length of the CDR3 is 16 residues. The CDR3 bases are TGTGCCTGGAGTGTACTAGGACTAGCGGGGGGGCAGACCCAGTACTTC. Protein product: CAWSVLGLAGGQTQYF.

The chain links TRBV9 to TRBJ1-6; a weak D match, TRBD1 (5 bases). Germline V CDR1 and CDR2: SGDLS, YYNGEE. Trimming took 1 base from V and 4 from J, leaving 6 bases between them. This CDR3 region has 14 residues. The chain's CDR3 is CASSVQGYNSPLHF. For the CDR3, the DNA is TGTGCCAGCAGCGTACAGGGTTATAATTCACCCCTCCACTTT.

V usage is TRBV5-1 and J usage is TRBJ1-2; D may be TRBD1 (6 bases). CDR1 SGHRS and CDR2 YFSETQ come from the germline V gene. The germline V and J ends were trimmed by 1 base and 6 bases, with 22 bases remaining between them. This CDR3 is built from 17 residues. CDR3 residues: CASSLSLPTGPFHGYTF. The CDR3 bases are TGCGCCAGCAGCTTGAGCCTACCGACAGGACCCTTTCATGGCTACACCTTC.

The gene calls are TRBV15 and TRBJ2-1; TRBD2 matches 10 bases. V shed 1 base, J shed 4 bases, and the junction held 1 base outside the gene matches. The CDR3 is made up of 15 amino acids. Germline-derived CDR1 and CDR2 are LNHNV and YYDKDF (reference sequence). CDR3 sequence (DNA): TGTGCCACCAGCAGAGTAGCGGGGGGTTACAATGAGCAGTTCTTC. It translates to CATSRVAGGYNEQFF. Combining the CDR3 with reference TRBV15 and TRBJ2-1 gives the whole variable domain DAMVIQNPRYQVTQFGKPVTLSCSQTLNHNVMYWYQQKSSQAPKLLFHYYDKDFNNEADTPDNFQSRRPNTSFCFLDIRSPGLGDTAMYLCATSRVAGGYNEQFFGPGTRLTVL.

The rearrangement links TRBV18 to TRBJ1-1, with D possibly matching TRBD1 (6 bases). Per the germline V gene, CDR1 is KGHSH and CDR2 is LQKENI. The CDR3 spans 14 residues. The V end was cut by 6 bases, the J end by 4 bases, with 15 bases between. The CDR3 DNA sequence: TGTGCCAGCTCGGCTCGGACAGCGGCCACTGAAGCTTTCTTT. Its translation: CASSARTAATEAFF.

This clone was seen once. The chain has TRBV4-3 and TRBJ1-2, with 8 bases matching TRBD1. Trimming at V came to 1 base and at J to 4 bases, leaving 5 bases not matched to a gene. Per the germline V gene, CDR1 is LGHNA and CDR2 is YSLEER. The CDR3 runs to 15 residues. CDR3 coding DNA: TGCGCCAGCAGCCAAGTAGACAGGGGACCCTATGGCTACACCTTC. It is translated as CASSQVDRGPYGYTF.

The CDR3 here is CASSRWTTRYQETQYF. CDR3 bases: TGTGCCAGCAGCAGATGGACAACCCGGTACCAAGAGACCCAGTACTTC. The rearrangement joins TRBV5-4 to TRBJ2-5, with D possibly matching TRBD1 (5 bases). The ends were cut back, 4 bases at V and 0 bases at J, with 16 bases in the middle. Germline-derived CDR1 and CDR2 are SGHNT and YYREEE (reference sequence). This CDR3 spans 16 amino acids.

The chain couples TRBV5-1 to TRBJ2-5; 13 positions agree with TRBD2. J gave up 5 bases and V 1 base, and 5 bases lay outside the gene matches. Germline CDR1 is SGHRS and CDR2 is YFSETQ. The CDR3 totals 16 residues. The CDR3 protein is CASSLTSGGAWETQYF. DNA for the CDR3: TGCGCCAGCAGCTTGACTAGCGGGGGGGCGTGGGAGACCCAGTACTTC.

The DNA of the CDR3 is TGTGCCAGCAGTTTCAATAGGGCAGGGCATCTCAACTATGGCTACACCTTC. It encodes CASSFNRAGHLNYGYTF. The chain has TRBV27 and TRBJ1-2, with D perhaps TRBD1 (5 bases). The germline V and J ends were trimmed by 3 bases and 2 bases, with 19 bases remaining between them. CDR3 length equals 17 residues. The germline CDR1 and CDR2 sequences are MNHEY and SMNVEV (reference sequence).

The V and J genes are TRBV27 and TRBJ2-2; tentative D call: TRBD1 (6 bases). The length of the CDR3 is 16 residues. With 3 bases removed from V and 0 bases from J, the gap between germline ends came to 11 bases. Germline-derived CDR1 and CDR2 are MNHEY and SMNVEV (reference sequence). CDR3 loop: CASSFLQGTNTGELFF. The CDR3 DNA reads as TGTGCCAGCAGTTTCTTACAGGGAACGAACACCGGGGAGCTGTTTTTT.

The chain couples TRBV30 to TRBJ2-7, with D unclear. In germline, CDR1 is GTSNPN, CDR2 SVGIG (reference sequence). This CDR3 has 12 residues. Trimming pared 4 bases from V and 4 bases from J, leaving 11 bases between. The CDR3 protein is CAWTSNGYEQYF. The DNA of the CDR3 is TGTGCCTGGACATCAAACGGTTACGAGCAGTACTTC.

This chain uses TRBV9 with TRBJ1-1; 8 nucleotides agree with TRBD1. The germline V gene encodes CDR1 SGDLS and CDR2 YYNGEE. This CDR3 contains 14 residues. Unmatched junction bases numbered 6, after V lost 2 bases and J lost 6 bases. The CDR3 DNA follows: TGTGCCAGCAGCGTCGGACAGGGTATCGCTGAAGCTTTCTTT. Its protein is CASSVGQGIAEAFF.

The chain employs TRBV5-8 and TRBJ1-2; D is perhaps TRBD1 (5 bases). Deletions cut 4 bases from V and 3 bases from J, with 16 bases between. Germline V gives CDR1 SGHTS, CDR2 YDEGEE. The CDR3 has 15 residues. The CDR3 loop is CASSPRQSSDYGYTF. CDR3 bases: TGTGCCAGCAGCCCTCGACAGTCGTCGGACTATGGCTACACCTTC.

This chain joins TRBV9 and TRBJ2-1, with 12 bases that match TRBD2. CDR1 SGDLS and CDR2 YYNGEE come from the germline V gene. The V and J ends lost 4 bases and 6 bases, in that order; junction bases with no gene match: 11. CDR3 length equals 17 residues. The CDR3 region is CASSPILTSGGFNEQFF. The CDR3, as DNA: TGTGCCAGCAGCCCCATACTGACTAGCGGGGGCTTCAATGAGCAGTTCTTC. Filled out from reference TRBV9 and TRBJ2-1, the complete variable domain reads DSGVTQTPKHLITATGQRVTLRCSPRSGDLSVYWYQQSLDQGLQFLIQYYNGEERAKGNILERFSAQQFPDLHSELNLSSLELGDSALYFCASSPILTSGGFNEQFFGPGTRLTVL.

The chain links TRBV2 to TRBJ2-7, with a possible D match to TRBD1 (6 bases). Trimming stripped 7 bases from V and 0 bases from J, with 10 bases between. This CDR3 contains 13 residues. Per germline, CDR1 SNHLY and CDR2 FYNNEI. CDR3 residues: CASKLQGSYEQYF. The CDR3 nucleotides read TGTGCCAGCAAATTACAGGGCTCCTACGAGCAGTACTTC.